This section outlines one TCR beta chain sequence together with its context. Its target antigen remains unknown. There are no base qualities to consult, and no much larger clone falls within one base. This sample is part of a study of T cell responses to AZD1222 COVID-19 vaccine listed by TCRdb under 2021. For context, the study as a whole: TCR sequencing was performed for about 250 trial participants, of whom about 210 were given two doses of AZD1222 and around 25 were given two doses of MenACWY control vaccine. Trial participants were enrolled into age subgroups of 18-55, 56-69 and 70-plus years, which contained around 150, 28 and 57 TCR-sequenced participants, respectively.

The intended sense of this specimen's time point label: about 28 days (+/-7) after the second vaccine dose. Sample treatment or condition, as interpreted from the label and publication: meningococcal conjugate vaccine given as trial control. Vaccinee samples were obtained from the UK trials COV001 and COV002, which included a single-blind randomized controlled phase 2/3 trial of AZD1222 (ChAdOx1 nCoV-19) in healthy adults. For TCRbeta chain sequencing, PBMC samples from trial participants were taken at day 0 and at day 28 after the second dose. The CDR3 regions of human TCRbeta chains were analyzed by immunosequencing. As for the authors' bioinformatics: Repertoire TCRs were checked for matches against a reference library of SARS-CoV-2-specific TCRs that had been generated using the MIRA antigen-specificity platform. Breadth meant the fraction of unique TCRs that were SARS-CoV-2-associated, whereas depth meant the fraction of total T cells that were SARS-CoV-2-associated. Using the MIRA data, every spike-specific TCR was mapped to the spike region that the TCR reacted to and assigned to either a CD4 or a CD8 class. Log10-transformed breadth and depth values were compared by one-way ANOVA with Sidak's multiple comparisons tests. Sourced from immuneACCESS, this table was stored by TCRdb with only in-frame sequences that have V and J called. A share of the clones is absent; for the studies checked, an unresolved V gene accounts for under half, and the remainder has no known explanation. From that table come the V and J calls and clone size; the DNA was used to work out D and trimming. Recorded for this sample are about 150,000 clones; about 89% of them occurred a single time. The ten biggest clones cover 7.5% of the sample.

Study-level results and caveats: The vaccine-associated CD4 TCRs covered the entire spike protein, and the dominant responses fell in regions 160-218 and 743-854. Nearly half of unique spike-specific TCRs reportedly recognized epitopes outside regions mutated in the B.1.351 and B.1.1.7 variants. Participants were mostly white British and included more females than males, and it was suggested by the authors that clonal diversity may have been underestimated. Conclusions about previously exposed vaccinees were limited because only a handful of AZD1222 recipients were SARS-CoV-2 seropositive at baseline. In the small 56-69-year group, the increase in depth fell short of significance, most likely because of low power. Spike-specific TCR breadth and depth rose significantly after two AZD1222 doses compared with day 0 and with MenACWY recipients. No day 14 peak-response samples were available, so repertoires were characterized only after the peak T cell response.

Taken from the germline V gene (reference sequence), the CDR1 and CDR2 loops are MNHEY and SMNVEV. V is trimmed back by 4 bases and J by 1 base, and the junction contains 2 bases that no gene match accounts for. The CDR3 holds 15 amino acids from the cysteine to the phenylalanine. Left in the record is the CDR3 DNA by itself, 45 bases read in frame from the first base. The clonotype originates from an adult who received the MenACWY meningococcal vaccine as a control. The chain is made from TRBV27 and TRBJ2-2; the central 8 bases match TRBD1. Source: peripheral blood, taken 28 days after the second dose of the MenACWY control vaccine. The CDR3 protein is CASSWTGKNTGELFF. The nucleotide sequence is given as TGTGCCAGCAGTTGGACAGGGAAGAACACCGGGGAGCTGTTTTTT.